Described below is a single T cell receptor (beta chain) sequence and its context. Its antigen is undetermined. This sample was taken from a study of T cell repertoires in cytomegalovirus infection. Notes on the study in general: Accumulated public TCR beta family frequency recognized individuals carrying CMV together with the relevant HLA. Clonotype analysis showed dominance of the ex vivo response by HLA-C-restricted CMV-specific TCR beta clonotypes.

One entry per CDR3 protein results from TCRdb running MiXCR on the reads. The sample carries around 140,000 distinct CDR3 sequences, approximately 30% recorded once. The sequences come from CD8+ T cells from cultured PBMCs, collected from culture after CMV antigen stimulation. The sequence derives from a human donor in good health (CMV status not recorded). Some clones in this sample may be carry-over from other donors' samples.

The CDR3 loop is CASSLIGTGVSIGETQYF. In nucleotides, the CDR3 is TGTGCCAGCAGTTTAATTGGGACAGGGGTTTCCATTGGAGAGACCCAGTACTTC. The chain links TRBV27 to TRBJ2-5, with TRBD1 matching 10 bases. V shed 2 bases and J 4 bases; nucleotides not matched to a gene: 13. Germline lookup yields CDR1 MNHEY and CDR2 SMNVEV (reference sequence). This CDR3 is 18 amino acids long.